Listed below are T cell receptor beta chains from one sample, sequenced in a study of T cells after yellow fever vaccination. TCRdb re-called the 5' RACE reads through MiXCR, storing one row per CDR3 protein. This table has approximately 340,000 distinct CDR3 sequences, about 8.7% appearing once. This specimen consisted of PBMCs, obtained on the day of the first yellow fever vaccination. The receptor source for this set is a man aged 18 to 30 who received the YFV17D yellow fever vaccine. The CDR3 runs from the conserved cysteine through the conserved F or W. A D gene is named only where the DNA matches it firmly. Size values are once, few and many counts, or a class for expanded clones, and some rows have none.

CDR3aa: CASSLVDLLWDTDVSGNTIYF
CDR3nt: TGTGCCAGCAGCTTAGTGGATCTCCTGTGGGACACCGATGTTTCAGGAAACACCATATATTTT
j_gene: TRBJ1-3
abundance: many
d_gene: -
v_gene: TRBV11-2

CDR3aa: CASSLVATSNQPQHF
CDR3nt: TGTGCCAGCAGCTTAGTAGCTACAAGCAATCAGCCCCAGCATTTT
j_gene: TRBJ1-5
abundance: few
d_gene: -
v_gene: TRBV7-2

CDR3aa: CASVSAVLTEAFF
CDR3nt: TGTGCCAGTGTCAGCGCGGTCCTGACTGAAGCTTTCTTT
j_gene: TRBJ1-1
abundance: -
d_gene: -
v_gene: TRBV7-9

CDR3aa: CASSLEAVGTVDPGELFF
CDR3nt: TGTGCCAGCAGCTTAGAGGCTGTTGGAACCGTTGATCCCGGGGAGCTGTTTTTT
j_gene: TRBJ2-2
abundance: -
d_gene: -
v_gene: TRBV11-2

CDR3aa: CASSEQAGGPSEQFF
CDR3nt: TGTGCCAGCAGTGAACAGGCGGGGGGGCCGAGTGAGCAGTTCTTC
j_gene: TRBJ2-1
abundance: many
d_gene: TRBD2
v_gene: TRBV6-1

CDR3aa: CASSSEQGAGDTQYF
CDR3nt: TGTGCCAGCAGTTCTGAACAGGGGGCGGGAGATACGCAGTATTTT
j_gene: TRBJ2-3
abundance: few
d_gene: TRBD1
v_gene: TRBV12-3/TRBV12-4

CDR3aa: CASSLGSFGMETQYF
CDR3nt: TGTGCCAGCAGTTTAGGGTCCTTCGGAATGGAGACCCAGTACTTC
j_gene: TRBJ2-5
abundance: -
d_gene: -
v_gene: TRBV28

CDR3aa: CASSQGIKLPEKLFF
CDR3nt: TGCGCCAGCAGCCAAGGCATTAAACTTCCCGAAAAACTGTTTTTT
j_gene: TRBJ1-4
abundance: few
d_gene: -
v_gene: TRBV4-1

CDR3aa: CASSLSPGLRTQYF
CDR3nt: TGCGCCAGCAGCTTGTCGCCAGGACTTAGGACCCAGTACTTC
j_gene: TRBJ2-5
abundance: few
d_gene: -
v_gene: TRBV5-1

CDR3aa: CASSPDRAGPSEKLFF
CDR3nt: TGTGCCAGCAGCCCCGACCGGGCCGGACCTAGTGAAAAACTGTTTTTT
j_gene: TRBJ1-4
abundance: few
d_gene: -
v_gene: TRBV7-8

CDR3aa: CATWGGGSYNEQFF
CDR3nt: TGTGCCACCTGGGGTGGGGGCTCCTACAATGAGCAGTTCTTC
j_gene: TRBJ2-1
abundance: -
d_gene: -
v_gene: TRBV6-2/TRBV6-3

CDR3aa: CASSLRGTRDSTDTQYF
CDR3nt: TGTGCCAGCAGCCTAAGAGGGACCCGGGACAGCACAGATACGCAGTATTTT
j_gene: TRBJ2-3
abundance: -
d_gene: -
v_gene: TRBV4-2

CDR3aa: CASSQEGGRGTYNSPLHF
CDR3nt: TGTGCCAGCAGCCAAGAAGGGGGCAGGGGGACGTATAATTCACCCCTCCACTTT
j_gene: TRBJ1-6
abundance: many
d_gene: TRBD1
v_gene: TRBV4-2

CDR3aa: CSVDALGTDTQYF
CDR3nt: TGCAGCGTGGACGCACTAGGAACAGATACGCAGTATTTT
j_gene: TRBJ2-3
abundance: many
d_gene: -
v_gene: TRBV29-1

CDR3aa: CASSARADDTQYF
CDR3nt: TGTGCCAGCAGCGCCCGGGCGGACGACACGCAGTATTTT
j_gene: TRBJ2-3
abundance: -
d_gene: -
v_gene: TRBV5-5

CDR3aa: CASSQGSDYGYTF
CDR3nt: TGTGCCAGCAGCCAAGGGAGCGACTATGGCTACACCTTC
j_gene: TRBJ1-2
abundance: -
d_gene: -
v_gene: TRBV4-2

CDR3aa: CASSLGQLAKNIQYF
CDR3nt: TGTGCCAGCAGCTTGGGACAGCTAGCCAAAAACATTCAGTACTTC
j_gene: TRBJ2-4
abundance: -
d_gene: -
v_gene: TRBV5-6

CDR3aa: CASSYSPNENYGYTF
CDR3nt: TGTGCCAGCAGTTACTCGCCAAACGAGAACTATGGCTACACCTTC
j_gene: TRBJ1-2
abundance: few
d_gene: -
v_gene: TRBV6-5

CDR3aa: CASSLEVWTGSSYEQYF
CDR3nt: TGTGCCAGCAGCTTGGAGGTCTGGACAGGTTCATCCTACGAGCAGTACTTC
j_gene: TRBJ2-7
abundance: many
d_gene: TRBD1
v_gene: TRBV5-6

CDR3aa: CAISLSPNTQYF
CDR3nt: TGTGCCATCAGCTTAAGTCCGAATACGCAGTATTTT
j_gene: TRBJ2-3
abundance: -
d_gene: -
v_gene: TRBV12-3/TRBV12-4

CDR3aa: CATSERGARNTGELFF
CDR3nt: TGTGCCACCAGTGAACGGGGGGCACGGAACACCGGGGAGCTGTTTTTT
j_gene: TRBJ2-2
abundance: few
d_gene: -
v_gene: TRBV24-1

CDR3aa: CASSQDETQYF
CDR3nt: TGTGCCAGCAGCCAAGACGAGACCCAGTACTTC
j_gene: TRBJ2-5
abundance: many
d_gene: -
v_gene: TRBV3-1

CDR3aa: CASSLGWLDRAYPGANVLTF
CDR3nt: TGTGCCAGCAGCTTAGGGTGGTTAGACAGGGCGTATCCTGGGGCCAACGTCCTGACTTTC
j_gene: TRBJ2-6
abundance: few
d_gene: TRBD1
v_gene: TRBV11-2

CDR3aa: CASSVWGAGYTF
CDR3nt: TGTGCCAGCAGTGTTTGGGGGGCTGGCTACACCTTC
j_gene: TRBJ1-2
abundance: -
d_gene: -
v_gene: TRBV2

CDR3aa: CSGAGGTGKYTDTQYF
CDR3nt: TGCAGTGGAGCGGGGGGTACAGGCAAGTACACAGATACGCAGTATTTT
j_gene: TRBJ2-3
abundance: -
d_gene: TRBD2
v_gene: TRBV20-1

CDR3aa: CASRLDRVGTDTQYF
CDR3nt: TGTGCCAGCAGACTCGACAGGGTCGGCACAGATACGCAGTATTTT
j_gene: TRBJ2-3
abundance: few
d_gene: TRBD1
v_gene: TRBV7-2

CDR3aa: CASSWTGPETQYF
CDR3nt: TGTGCCAGCAGTTGGACAGGGCCAGAGACCCAGTACTTC
j_gene: TRBJ2-5
abundance: many
d_gene: TRBD1
v_gene: TRBV12-3/TRBV12-4

CDR3aa: CASSVGDGSYEQYF
CDR3nt: TGTGCCAGCAGCGTAGGGGACGGCTCCTACGAGCAGTACTTC
j_gene: TRBJ2-7
abundance: once
d_gene: -
v_gene: TRBV9

CDR3aa: CASSLGGSEETQYF
CDR3nt: TGCGCCAGCAGCTTGGGCGGAAGTGAAGAGACCCAGTACTTC
j_gene: TRBJ2-5
abundance: few
d_gene: -
v_gene: TRBV5-1

CDR3aa: CASSHISGTGELFF
CDR3nt: TGTGCCAGCAGCCACATTAGCGGGACCGGGGAGCTGTTTTTT
j_gene: TRBJ2-2
abundance: many
d_gene: TRBD2
v_gene: TRBV6-2/TRBV6-3

CDR3aa: CASSQEEGSPYNEQFF
CDR3nt: TGCGCCAGCAGCCAAGAGGAGGGGTCCCCCTACAATGAGCAGTTCTTC
j_gene: TRBJ2-1
abundance: few
d_gene: -
v_gene: TRBV4-3

CDR3aa: CASSYRRTNTEAFF
CDR3nt: TGCGCCAGCAGCTACAGGCGGACGAACACTGAAGCTTTCTTT
j_gene: TRBJ1-1
abundance: few
d_gene: -
v_gene: TRBV5-1

CDR3aa: CASSSRSTVEAFF
CDR3nt: TGCGCCAGCAGCTCCCGGTCTACAGTTGAAGCTTTCTTT
j_gene: TRBJ1-1
abundance: few
d_gene: -
v_gene: TRBV5-1

CDR3aa: CASSLKPGGPDTQYF
CDR3nt: TGTGCCAGCAGCTTAAAGCCAGGGGGCCCAGATACGCAGTATTTT
j_gene: TRBJ2-3
abundance: few
d_gene: TRBD1
v_gene: TRBV7-2

CDR3aa: CASSHGAGGAETQYF
CDR3nt: TGTGCCAGCAGCCACGGGGCAGGGGGTGCGGAGACCCAGTACTTC
j_gene: TRBJ2-5
abundance: -
d_gene: TRBD1
v_gene: TRBV9

CDR3aa: CASSRMINQPQHF
CDR3nt: TGTGCCAGTAGTCGAATGATCAATCAGCCCCAGCATTTT
j_gene: TRBJ1-5
abundance: many
d_gene: -
v_gene: TRBV19

CDR3aa: CASSHGGRDNEQFF
CDR3nt: TGCGCCAGCAGCCACGGGGGACGAGACAATGAGCAGTTCTTC
j_gene: TRBJ2-1
abundance: -
d_gene: -
v_gene: TRBV4-1

CDR3aa: CSGGAKETQYF
CDR3nt: TGCAGCGGGGGTGCCAAAGAGACCCAGTACTTC
j_gene: TRBJ2-5
abundance: few
d_gene: -
v_gene: TRBV29-1

CDR3aa: CASTSPGGGTEAFF
CDR3nt: TGTGCCAGCACCTCCCCAGGGGGGGGCACTGAAGCTTTCTTT
j_gene: TRBJ1-1
abundance: few
d_gene: TRBD1
v_gene: TRBV28

CDR3aa: CASSLMAGLPSNMNTEAFF
CDR3nt: TGTGCCAGCTCACTGATGGCCGGGCTCCCCTCCAATATGAACACTGAAGCTTTCTTT
j_gene: TRBJ1-1
abundance: -
d_gene: -
v_gene: TRBV18

CDR3aa: CASSLRALPNYGYTF
CDR3nt: TGTGCCAGCAGCTTGCGGGCGCTGCCTAACTATGGCTACACCTTC
j_gene: TRBJ1-2
abundance: few
d_gene: -
v_gene: TRBV7-9

CDR3aa: CSASFAGPETQYF
CDR3nt: TGCAGTGCTAGTTTTGCGGGCCCAGAGACCCAGTACTTC
j_gene: TRBJ2-5
abundance: few
d_gene: -
v_gene: TRBV20-1

CDR3aa: CASSQDQRQGPPEAFF
CDR3nt: TGTGCCAGCAGCCAAGATCAGCGGCAGGGTCCGCCTGAAGCTTTCTTT
j_gene: TRBJ1-1
abundance: few
d_gene: -
v_gene: TRBV4-2

CDR3aa: CATGTGTGYQGYTF
CDR3nt: TGTGCCACCGGGACCGGGACAGGGTATCAAGGCTACACCTTC
j_gene: TRBJ1-2
abundance: many
d_gene: TRBD1
v_gene: TRBV10-3